These 32 T cell receptor beta chains originate from one sample sequenced in a study of shared clonotypes between healthy human individuals. Cells designated naive CD8 were CD45RO-negative and were positively selected for CCR7, with terminally differentiated effector memory CD45RA+ cells excluded. The assay was immunoSEQ multiplex PCR, and TCRdb's table has in-frame clones only and misses some. The sample lists roughly 2.1 million clones, 90% to 95% occurring once. Sample: naive CD8+ T cells from PBMCs. The source is a man aged 18 to 29 in good health. Some clones in this sample may be carry-over from other donors' samples.

This chain joins TRBV30 and TRBJ1-4; tentative D call: TRBD1 (6 bases). The length of the CDR3 is 15 residues. V shed 0 bases and J shed 5 bases, with 13 bases lying between them. Germline CDR1 reads GTSNPN; CDR2 reads SVGIG (reference sequence). CDR3: CAWSVGGGPNEKLFF. The CDR3 nucleotides read TGTGCCTGGAGTGTAGGCGGGGGGCCCAATGAAAAACTGTTTTTT. The full variable domain, with the rest looked up from reference TRBV30 and TRBJ1-4, is SQTIHQWPATLVQPVGSPLSLECTVEGTSNPNLYWYRQAAGRGLQLLFYSVGIGQISSEVPQNLSASRPQDRQFILSSKKLLLSDSGFYLCAWSVGGGPNEKLFFGSGTQLSVL.

This sequence joins TRBV7-2 and TRBJ2-1; no definite D call. There are 13 residues in the CDR3. CDR1 and CDR2 from the germline V gene are SGHTA and FQGNSA. The CDR3 spells CALMKGLYNEQFF. The CDR3 DNA reads TGTGCTCTTATGAAGGGCCTTTACAATGAGCAGTTCTTC.

The chain joins TRBV10-3 to TRBJ2-5; 8 nucleotides line up with TRBD1. The CDR3 has 15 amino acids. The germline V gene encodes CDR1 ENHRY and CDR2 SYGVKD. V lost 0 bases, J lost 4 bases, and 4 bases stayed unmatched. CDR3 DNA sequence: TGTGCCATCAGTGAGTCAGGACAGGGTGGAGAGACCCAGTACTTC. The encoded protein is CAISESGQGGETQYF.

CDR3 DNA: TGTGCCAGCAGCTTAGGGGGAATGACCGGGGAGCTGTTTTTT. Translating it yields CASSLGGMTGELFF. The J gene is TRBJ2-2, the V gene TRBV7-9; D gene ambiguous. Per germline, CDR1 SEHNR and CDR2 FQNEAQ (reference sequence). V dropped 1 base and J dropped 5 bases, with 8 bases sitting between them. This CDR3 contains 14 residues. Filled out from reference TRBV7-9 and TRBJ2-2, the complete variable domain reads DTGVSQNPRHKITKRGQNVTFRCDPISEHNRLYWYRQTLGQGPEFLTYFQNEAQLEKSRLLSDRFSAERPKGSFSTLEIQRTEQGDSAMYLCASSLGGMTGELFFGEGSRLTVL.

This clone was observed once. The chain combines TRBV27 with TRBJ2-1; a possible D gene is TRBD1 (5 bases). Trimming cost V 7 bases and J 7 bases, with 11 bases left between them. The CDR3 covers 12 residues. CDR1 is MNHEY, CDR2 SMNVEV, per germline (reference sequence). The CDR3, as DNA: TGTGCCAGCACAGGGTCAGTGAATGAGCAGTTCTTC. Protein product: CASTGSVNEQFF.

Concerning this clone: Other nucleotide sequences from this sample produce the same CDR3. J is TRBJ1-5 and V is TRBV27; 8 bases agree with TRBD1. Germline CDR1 MNHEY, CDR2 SMNVEV (reference sequence). V was pared by 6 bases and J by 2 bases, with 0 bases of the junction left unmatched. The CDR3 sequence is 13 residues long. The DNA for the CDR3 is TGTGCCAGCAGGACAGGGGGCAATCAGCCCCAGCATTTT. Translated: CASRTGGNQPQHF.

CDR3 nucleotide sequence: TGTGCCAGCAGCCGCGACAGGGTGAACACCGGGGAGCTGTTTTTT. Its protein product is CASSRDRVNTGELFF. The chain recombines TRBV6-5 with TRBJ2-2, with 7 bases that match TRBD1. V trimming: 6 bases; J trimming: 1 base; junction bases outside the gene matches: 5. The CDR3 is made up of 15 amino acids. CDR1 is MNHEY, CDR2 SVGAGI, per germline.

This rearrangement joins TRBV5-5 to TRBJ1-1, with D perhaps TRBD1 (5 bases). The CDR3 covers 14 residues. CDR1 is SGHKS and CDR2 is YYEKEE in the germline V gene (reference sequence). Trimming took off 1 base at V and 5 bases at J, with 12 bases between the two ends. The CDR3 region is CASSLSAGLTEAFF. CDR3 DNA sequence: TGTGCCAGCAGCTTGAGTGCAGGGTTGACTGAAGCTTTCTTT.

This chain joins TRBV27 and TRBJ2-1, with D possibly TRBD1 on 7 matching bases. Germline V gene sequence: CDR1 MNHEY, CDR2 SMNVEV (reference sequence). Trimming pared 4 bases from V and 9 bases from J, leaving 10 bases between. The length of the CDR3 is 12 residues. The CDR3 sequence is CASSSQGGEQFF. The CDR3, as DNA: TGTGCCAGCAGTTCGCAGGGGGGTGAGCAGTTCTTC.

This rearrangement joins TRBV29-1 to TRBJ1-2, with unresolved D. V was pared by 0 bases and J by 3 bases, with 14 bases between. The CDR3 covers 15 residues. In germline, CDR1 is SQVTM, CDR2 ANQGSEA. CDR3 loop: CSVEDPAPRDYGYTF. CDR3 sequence (DNA): TGCAGCGTTGAAGATCCGGCACCGAGGGACTATGGCTACACCTTC.

The V gene is TRBV4-1, the J gene TRBJ2-2; the D call may be TRBD1 or TRBD2 (7 bases each). Trimming left V 0 bases short and J 5 bases short, with 22 bases between. Germline V gene lookup returns CDR1 MGHRA and CDR2 YSYEKL. The CDR3 consists of 19 residues. CDR3 sequence reads: CASSQDFVNRGAGTGELFF. The CDR3 DNA follows: TGCGCCAGCAGCCAAGATTTCGTAAACAGGGGAGCGGGAACCGGGGAGCTGTTTTTT.

Here the CDR3 reads CSPKEGAGGYTF. The CDR3 nucleotides read TGCAGCCCCAAGGAGGGGGCAGGAGGCTACACCTTC. This sequence joins TRBV29-1 and TRBJ1-2; 7 bases line up with TRBD1. J was trimmed by 8 bases and V by 8 bases; bases with no gene match: 11. This CDR3 is built from 12 residues. The germline V gene encodes CDR1 SQVTM and CDR2 ANQGSEA.

The chain links TRBV9 to TRBJ2-5, with 9 bases fitting TRBD2. V shed 3 bases and J 4 bases; nucleotides not matched to a gene: 10. The V gene's germline CDR1 is SGDLS and CDR2 YYNGEE. This CDR3 is built from 16 residues. CDR3 DNA: TGTGCCAGCAGCGGGCATAGCGGGAGCAGCCCAGAGACCCAGTACTTC. It yields the protein CASSGHSGSSPETQYF.

The V gene is TRBV5-5, the J gene TRBJ2-7, with D possibly TRBD1 on 6 matching bases. The germline V gene has CDR1 SGHKS and CDR2 YYEKEE (reference sequence). Deletions cut 0 bases from V and 3 bases from J, with 16 bases between. The CDR3 runs to 16 residues. For the CDR3, the DNA is TGTGCCAGCAGCTTGGCACAGGGTACCCTCGACTACGAGCAGTACTTC. Encoded protein: CASSLAQGTLDYEQYF.

J is TRBJ1-1 and V is TRBV19; D remains ambiguous. V dropped 6 bases and J dropped 5 bases, with 10 bases sitting between them. Germline CDR1 is LNHDA and CDR2 is SQIVND (reference sequence). The CDR3 runs 12 residues. DNA for the CDR3: TGTGCCAGTAGACCGGGGAGTACTGAAGCTTTCTTT. Its translation: CASRPGSTEAFF.

Comments on this clone: Other nucleotide sequences from this sample produce the same CDR3. This chain connects TRBV6-5 to TRBJ1-1; D unresolved. The germline V gene encodes CDR1 MNHEY and CDR2 SVGAGI. Trimming pared 2 bases from V and 2 bases from J, leaving 9 bases between. The CDR3 contains 14 residues. The CDR3 DNA reads TGTGCCAGCAGTTACGGGTCGCTAAACACTGAAGCTTTCTTT. Translation gives CASSYGSLNTEAFF.

This chain joins TRBV4-2 and TRBJ2-7; D not resolved. Germline V gene data show CDR1 as LGHNA and CDR2 as YNFKEQ. V was cut by 0 bases and J by 5 bases, with 14 bases left in between. The CDR3 totals 15 residues. The CDR3 coding sequence is TGTGCCAGCAGCCAAGACCCCGCTCCTCCGGACGAGCAGTACTTC. It codes for CASSQDPAPPDEQYF.

This clone appeared once. The J gene is TRBJ1-4, the V gene TRBV7-2; 9 nucleotides match TRBD1. CDR1 is SGHTA and CDR2 is FQGNSA in the germline V gene. The CDR3 is made up of 16 amino acids. V dropped 2 bases and J dropped 7; count of bases not matched to a gene: 8. CDR3 nucleotide sequence: TGTGCCAGCAGCTTAAGGGACAGGGTTAAGGGTGAAAAACTGTTTTTT. It yields the protein CASSLRDRVKGEKLFF.

V and J are TRBV5-1 and TRBJ2-7; 7 bases align to TRBD1. The trim removed 2 bases at V and 3 bases at J, leaving 2 bases unmatched. The CDR3 spans 13 residues. Germline CDR1 SGHRS, CDR2 YFSETQ. CDR3 in DNA: TGCGCCAGCAGCTTCACAGGGGACTACGAGCAGTACTTC. Translating it yields CASSFTGDYEQYF.

This chain links TRBV27 with TRBJ2-7; 11 bases fit TRBD2. Trimming removed 6 bases from V and 2 bases from J; junction bases left unmatched: 6. The CDR3 consists of 15 residues. Germline V gene sequence: CDR1 MNHEY, CDR2 SMNVEV (reference sequence). The CDR3 protein is CASRTTSGAPYEQYF. The CDR3 region has the DNA TGTGCCAGCAGGACGACTAGCGGGGCACCCTACGAGCAGTACTTC.

The V call is TRBV4-1, the J call TRBJ2-5; weak D call: TRBD2 (6 bases). The germline gives CDR1 MGHRA, CDR2 YSYEKL. V lost 0 bases, J lost 1 base, and 9 bases lay in between. The CDR3 sequence is 15 residues long. This CDR3 reads CASSQEAGPQETQYF. The CDR3 bases are TGCGCCAGCAGCCAAGAGGCGGGGCCCCAAGAGACCCAGTACTTC.

The chain carries TRBV6-6 and TRBJ2-7; perhaps TRBD2 as D (7 bases). From germline, CDR1 is MNHNY and CDR2 SVGAGI (reference sequence). The V end was cut by 1 base, the J end by 7 bases, with 17 bases between. The CDR3 is 15 amino acids. CDR3 in amino acids: CASSYFASGRGEQYF. The CDR3 nucleotides read TGTGCCAGCAGTTACTTCGCTAGCGGAAGGGGGGAGCAGTACTTC.

The chain uses TRBV7-3 and TRBJ2-5; D possibly corresponds to TRBD2 (6 bases). The germline V and J ends were trimmed by 4 bases and 9 bases, with 9 bases remaining between them. The CDR3 is made up of 11 amino acids. Germline CDR1 and CDR2: SGHTA and FQGTGA. CDR3 protein: CASSSTRSQYF. DNA for the CDR3: TGTGCCAGCAGCTCGACTAGGTCCCAGTACTTC.

This rearrangement joins TRBV7-2 to TRBJ2-5; tentative D call: TRBD2 (6 bases). This CDR3 is 15 amino acids long. Germline CDR1 and CDR2: SGHTA and FQGNSA. V lost 5 bases and J lost 4, with 17 bases in between. CDR3 bases: TGTGCCAGCAGCCTCTCTGGCGGGAATCTAGAGACCCAGTACTTC. This codes for CASSLSGGNLETQYF.

Concerning this clone: Other DNA sequences in this sample translate to the same CDR3. The chain links TRBV7-9 to TRBJ1-1; D not certain. The V end lost 1 base, the J end lost 8 bases, and 8 bases lay between the germline ends. Germline V gene data show CDR1 as SEHNR and CDR2 as FQNEAQ (reference sequence). The CDR3 runs to 12 residues. CDR3 loop: CASSLGNREAFF. As DNA, the CDR3 is TGTGCCAGCAGCTTAGGCAATAGAGAAGCTTTCTTT.

J is TRBJ2-1 and V is TRBV19; TRBD2 aligns across 9 bases. The CDR3 is 15 amino acids. After removal of 1 base from V and 7 bases from J, the junction contained 5 bases not matched to a gene. CDR1 is LNHDA, CDR2 SQIVND, per germline (reference sequence). CDR3 amino acids: CASSIGGGRGNEQFF. CDR3 nucleotides: TGTGCCAGTAGTATAGGAGGCGGGAGGGGAAATGAGCAGTTCTTC. The whole variable domain, filled in from reference TRBV19 and TRBJ2-1, reads DGGITQSPKYLFRKEGQNVTLSCEQNLNHDAMYWYRQDPGQGLRLIYYSQIVNDFQKGDIAEGYSVSREKKESFPLTVTSAQKNPTAFYLCASSIGGGRGNEQFFGPGTRLTVL.

In this sample, this clone turned up a few times. The V and J genes are TRBV30 and TRBJ1-1, with unresolved D. Trimming took 5 bases from V and 3 from J, leaving 13 bases between them. The CDR3 loop spans 13 amino acids. Germline V lookup: CDR1 GTSNPN, CDR2 SVGIG (reference sequence). In DNA form, the CDR3 reads TGTGCCTGGGAGGACGGAGATTACACTGAAGCTTTCTTT. It encodes CAWEDGDYTEAFF.

V gene TRBV11-3 combines with J gene TRBJ2-3, with D unresolved. Germline CDR1 reads SGHNT; CDR2 reads YENEEA. Trimming removed 4 bases at V and 6 bases at J, with 20 bases between. This CDR3 spans 16 amino acids. The CDR3 coding sequence is TGTGCCAGCAGCTCAGGACCTAGGTTGTTTGCGGATACGCAGTATTTT. It translates to CASSSGPRLFADTQYF.

The chain joins TRBV28 to TRBJ1-1, with D uncertain. Trimming took 4 bases from V and 5 from J, leaving 14 bases between them. This CDR3 region has 14 residues. Germline V gene data show CDR1 as MDHEN and CDR2 as SYDVKM. The CDR3 DNA sequence: TGTGCCAGCAGTTCAGCCCCGGCTTGGACTGAAGCTTTCTTT. It codes for CASSSAPAWTEAFF.

The V and J genes are TRBV28 and TRBJ1-2, with TRBD1 identical over 10 bases. J was trimmed by 4 bases and V by 3 bases; bases with no gene match: 5. In germline, CDR1 is MDHEN, CDR2 SYDVKM. The CDR3 is made up of 15 amino acids. CDR3 nucleotide sequence: TGTGCCAGCAGTTTTGGACAGGGGGACGTCTATGGCTACACCTTC. Translated: CASSFGQGDVYGYTF.

The chain couples TRBV7-2 to TRBJ2-5, with D possibly matching TRBD2 (5 bases). Between the trimmed V and J ends, which lost 6 bases and 2 bases, there was a span of 28 bases. The CDR3 is made up of 19 amino acids. Germline CDR1 and CDR2: SGHTA and FQGNSA. CDR3 in amino acids: CASSHPTSMVGVVQETQYF. The CDR3 nucleotides are TGTGCCAGCAGTCACCCCACGTCGATGGTGGGAGTTGTACAAGAGACCCAGTACTTC.

The chain recombines TRBV7-2 with TRBJ1-1; possibly TRBD1 for D (5 bases). Germline CDR1 is SGHTA and CDR2 is FQGNSA. The CDR3 extends over 14 amino acids. Trimming stripped 1 base from V and 4 bases from J, with 10 bases between. CDR3 sequence (DNA): TGTGCCAGCAGCTTAGTGGGGCTAAGCACTGAAGCTTTCTTT. It codes for CASSLVGLSTEAFF.